This entry is about one TCR beta chain. The data originate from a study of T cell changes during pregnancy in multiple sclerosis. Clones were sequenced by immunoSEQ multiplex PCR, and TCRdb holds only the in-frame ones, with some missing. The sample holds 48,000 or so clones, roughly 92% seen once. Trimming removed 4 bases from V and 8 bases from J, with 15 bases in between. CDR3 length: 13 residues. Looked up from germline, CDR1 is SGHNT and CDR2 is YYREEE (reference sequence). This receptor was taken from a female donor in good health, enrolled as a control in a pregnancy study. The sample consisted of CD4+ T cells from peripheral blood mononuclear cells, taken in the second trimester of pregnancy. J is TRBJ1-2 and V is TRBV5-4, with D possibly TRBD1 on 6 matching bases. The chain's CDR3 is CASSRDTFGGYTF. The DNA for the CDR3 is TGTGCCAGCAGCAGGGACACCTTTGGGGGCTACACCTTC.